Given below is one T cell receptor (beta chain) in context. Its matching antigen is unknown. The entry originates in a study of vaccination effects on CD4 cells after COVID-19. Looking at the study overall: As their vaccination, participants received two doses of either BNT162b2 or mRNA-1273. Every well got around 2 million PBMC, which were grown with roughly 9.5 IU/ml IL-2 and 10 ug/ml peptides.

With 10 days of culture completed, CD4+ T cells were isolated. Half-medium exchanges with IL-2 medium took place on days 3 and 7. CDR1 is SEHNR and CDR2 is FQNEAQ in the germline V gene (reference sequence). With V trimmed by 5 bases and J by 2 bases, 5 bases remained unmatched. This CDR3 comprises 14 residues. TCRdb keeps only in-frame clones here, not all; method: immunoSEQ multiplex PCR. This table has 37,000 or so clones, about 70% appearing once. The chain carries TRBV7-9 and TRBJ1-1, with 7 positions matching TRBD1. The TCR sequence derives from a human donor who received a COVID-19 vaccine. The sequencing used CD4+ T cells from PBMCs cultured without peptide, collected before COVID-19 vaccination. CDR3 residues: CASSIRDRNTEAFF. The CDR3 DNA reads TGTGCCAGCAGCATCCGGGACAGAAACACTGAAGCTTTCTTT.